This T cell receptor (beta chain) was sequenced during a study of a mutant IDH1 vaccine in newly diagnosed glioma. About the research overall: The sex distribution of treated patients was 62.5% male and about 38% female, with a mean age of roughly 40 years. Patients' prior therapy spanned radiotherapy, temozolomide, or both; most underwent both. The study's findings and limits: Pseudoprogression seemingly bore no relation to changes in top peripheral T cell clonotypes.

This clone was seen only once. Antigen specificity is unknown. Sequencing used immunoSEQ multiplex PCR; TCRdb keeps in-frame clones, though not all of them. The sample shows over 30,000 clones, around 80% of them seen only once. Stated time point: baseline, week 1 (first vaccination visit). Treatment indicated: pre-vaccination baseline after standard-of-care therapy. The donors' diagnosis was new WHO grade 3 or 4 astrocytoma that was IDH1-mutant and ATRX-lost. Trimming stripped 2 bases from V and 2 bases from J, with 7 bases between. The germline CDR1 and CDR2 sequences are GTSNPN and SVGIG (reference sequence). There are 13 residues in the CDR3.

This clonotype was sampled from a man aged 45-60 years with glioma. Some clones in this sample may be carry-over from other donors' samples. Sequenced here: peripheral blood mononuclear cells (PBMCs), sampled from a glioma patient treated with radiotherapy, temozolomide or both. The V call is TRBV30, the J call TRBJ1-5; D gene ambiguous. In DNA form, the CDR3 reads TGTGCCTGGAGTCAGAGGGGCAATCAGCCCCAGCATTTT. Amino acids: CAWSQRGNQPQHF.